This is a list of T cell receptor beta chains from one sample in a study of blood T cells in healthy people across ages. Via MiXCR, TCRdb re-called the 5' RACE reads, giving one row per CDR3 protein. The sample lists about 1.6 million distinct CDR3 sequences; about 32% were seen once. The sequenced sample was blood. All receptors derive from a woman in her 30s in good health. The CDR3 runs from the conserved cysteine through the conserved F or W. The D gene is left open where the match is weak.

d_call	j_call	v_call	cdr3_aa
TRBD1	TRBJ2-7	TRBV18	CASSAGGTTYEQYF
.	TRBJ1-4	TRBV5-1	CASSLESGQNEKLFF
.	TRBJ2-1	TRBV27	CASSLRRAAYSSYNEQFF
.	TRBJ1-5	TRBV20-1	CSARDGRGGQPQHF
.	TRBJ2-7	TRBV6-5	CASSYTRSYEQYF
.	TRBJ2-1	TRBV5-1	CASRGGGPGRWGEQFF
.	TRBJ2-6	TRBV29-1	CSARDTLSGANVLTF
TRBD1	TRBJ1-1	TRBV7-6	CASSLYRGEEQGEAFF
TRBD1	.	TRBV2	CASSSYRGLTSEQYF
TRBD2	TRBJ2-3	TRBV10-1	CASSEYGGTTDTQYF
.	TRBJ2-7	TRBV6-1	CASSEAGRPYEQYF
.	TRBJ2-7	TRBV13	CASSLWSQSYEQYF
.	TRBJ2-7	TRBV20-1	CSARGSGGTEQYF
.	TRBJ2-3	TRBV2	CASSEVQGSPRQYF
.	TRBJ2-5	TRBV20-1	CSALDLETQYF
.	TRBJ1-2	TRBV21-1	CASSTGGVVNYGYTF
.	TRBJ1-4	TRBV6-1	CASSEARKTNEKLFF
TRBD2	TRBJ2-1	TRBV20-1	CSGQGGFGTSGISSYNEQFF
.	TRBJ2-1	TRBV12-3/TRBV12-4	CASSPLGEYEQFF
TRBD2	TRBJ2-2	TRBV9	CASSATGTSNTGELFF
TRBD2	TRBJ2-1	TRBV4-1	CASSQDILAGVGEQFF
TRBD2	TRBJ2-1	TRBV5-1	CASSPGGTAYNEQFF
.	TRBJ1-3	TRBV10-3	CAISAEGRSGNTIYF
TRBD2	TRBJ2-7	TRBV20-1	CSARAPGTSINEQYF
.	TRBJ2-3	TRBV28	CASTDPRGTDTQYF
.	TRBJ2-3	TRBV4-2	CASSQDPPGRAGTDTQYF
.	TRBJ2-3	TRBV11-2	CASSPRGVGGLTDTQYF
.	TRBJ2-7	TRBV7-6	CASSPTPDLLGEQYF
.	TRBJ2-7	TRBV6-1	CASSGWGAEQYF
.	TRBJ2-1	TRBV21-1	CAGSKAGDRGRGEQFF
.	TRBJ1-1	TRBV4-1	CASTGKAATEAFF
TRBD1	TRBJ2-5	TRBV5-1	CASTPGQGTETQYF
TRBD2	TRBJ2-1	TRBV20-1	CSAGGTSGGTGPGSYNEQFF
TRBD2	TRBJ2-5	TRBV5-1	CASSVGLAGRSLGETQYF
.	TRBJ1-1	TRBV20-1	CSARDSGGAREEWTEAFF
TRBD2	TRBJ2-3	TRBV12-3/TRBV12-4	CASVRLALSTDTQYF
.	TRBJ2-1	TRBV29-1	CSGYNQAYNEQFF
.	TRBJ1-2	TRBV20-1	CSATPFSAYGYTF
.	TRBJ1-1	TRBV12-3/TRBV12-4	CASRPQVYTEAFF
TRBD1	TRBJ2-7	TRBV29-1	CSAIRDRASYEQYF
.	TRBJ2-1	TRBV20-1	CSGTEHNEQFF
TRBD1	TRBJ2-7	TRBV5-1	CASSSSGTGAYEQYF
.	TRBJ2-1	TRBV20-1	CSASSPVETQFF
.	TRBJ1-2	TRBV6-5	CASSYSAGFNYGYTF
TRBD1	TRBJ1-2	TRBV11-2	CASSFVNPGQGGANYGYTF
.	TRBJ2-5	TRBV11-2	CASNFADLVETQYF
TRBD1	TRBJ1-6	TRBV9	CASSAGQVASPLHF
.	TRBJ2-7	TRBV5-1	CASGETGPYEQYF
.	TRBJ1-2	TRBV15	CATSRREGNYGYTF
.	TRBJ2-7	TRBV30	CAWSLRREYEQYF
.	TRBJ1-5	TRBV12-3/TRBV12-4	CASSFQGGRGNQPQHF
TRBD1	TRBJ1-2	TRBV27	CASSFRQGAGYTF
.	TRBJ1-5	TRBV15	CATSRRTDSQSNQPQHF
TRBD1	TRBJ1-2	TRBV28	CASSVPGQGSNYGYTF
.	TRBJ2-7	TRBV7-6	CASSLANRGERYF
.	TRBJ1-1	TRBV2	CASSEDPDNTEAFF
.	TRBJ1-5	TRBV27	CASSPINGLNQPLHF
.	TRBJ2-7	TRBV7-6	CASSTRTGNSYEQYF